Shown below are 29 T cell receptor beta chains from a single sample sequenced in a study of blood T cells in healthy people across ages. A second PCR, run for about 7 to 11 cycles, used a sample-barcoded 5' primer plus a J-beta primer mix. TCRdb used MiXCR to reprocess the 5' RACE reads, holding one entry per CDR3 protein. The sample includes over 750,000 distinct CDR3 sequences, 25% seen only once; the top ten take more than 8.5%. The same sample was also used in a study of T cells of mothers and their children.

The sample taken for sequencing was blood. Receptor source: a boy aged 5-17 years in good health.

This clonotype was seen a few times. This likely comes from a read error, as the CDR3 has no conserved phenylalanine or tryptophan at its end. The DNA is left out, because the CDR3 cannot be placed on it with certainty; the CDR3 is given as TCRdb lists it. The V call is TRBV7-9, the J call TRBJ2-1. Both ends counted, the CDR3 spans 9 residues. The germline V gene encodes CDR1 SEHNR and CDR2 FQNEAQ (reference sequence). CDR3 in amino acids: CASSSPWIL.

This sequence joins TRBV7-9 and TRBJ1-4; D is uncertain. The germline CDR1 and CDR2 sequences are SEHNR and FQNEAQ (reference sequence). The CDR3 length is 15 residues. V was shortened by 6 bases and J by 5 bases, with 16 bases between the two germline ends. CDR3 sequence (DNA): TGTGCCAGCAGGCCTCTTAATTTGGGCAATGAAAAACTGTTTTTT. Its protein is CASRPLNLGNEKLFF.

Points on this clonotype: One end of the junction varies from germline; a read error may be responsible. The chain combines TRBV5-5 with TRBJ2-1; no definite D call. The CDR3 runs 13 residues. Germline V gives CDR1 SGHKS, CDR2 YYEKEE (reference sequence). The CDR3 loop is CAGSLAPPGEQFF. The CDR3, as DNA: TGTGCCGGCAGCTTGGCCCCCCCGGGTGAGCAGTTCTTC.

V is TRBV10-2 and J is TRBJ2-5; D is unresolved. Germline CDR1 WSHSY, CDR2 SAAADI. The CDR3 runs 14 residues. V lost 0 bases and J lost 5, with 10 bases in between. As DNA, the CDR3 is TGCGCCAGCAGTGAGTCAAGGGTGGAGGAGACCCAGTACTTC. Protein: CASSESRVEETQYF.

The rearrangement uses TRBV29-1 and TRBJ2-5, with 11 bases identical to TRBD2. The assigned J gene may be wrong: the sequence end matches TRBJ2-7 better. This CDR3 region has 13 residues. Germline CDR1 reads SQVTM; CDR2 reads ANQGSEA. CDR3 sequence (DNA): TGCAGCGTTACGACTAGCGGGGCCTACGAGCAGTACTTC. Amino acids: CSVTTSGAYEQYF.

The chain recombines TRBV6-1 with TRBJ2-4; D perhaps matches TRBD2 (5 bases). This CDR3 is built from 18 residues. Germline-derived CDR1 and CDR2 are MNHNS and SASEGT. Deletions cut 3 bases from V and 0 bases from J, with 18 bases between. The CDR3 nucleotides read TGTGCCAGCAGTGAGGGAGCAGTATCCACTCTAGCCAAAAACATTCAGTACTTC. Protein product: CASSEGAVSTLAKNIQYF.

This sequence joins TRBV7-9 and TRBJ2-5, with D perhaps matching TRBD2 (5 bases). The J call may be mistaken, given a closer DNA end match to TRBJ2-1. This CDR3 contains 12 residues. The V gene's germline CDR1 is SEHNR and CDR2 FQNEAQ (reference sequence). This chain's CDR3 is CASSSGWNEQFF. DNA for the CDR3: TGTGCCAGCTCTTCGGGGTGGAATGAGCAGTTCTTC.

This clonotype was seen only a few times. J is TRBJ2-7 and V is TRBV28; 10 bases map to TRBD1. Per germline, CDR1 MDHEN and CDR2 SYDVKM. With 6 bases clipped from V and 5 bases from J, the junction kept 7 bases outside the gene matches. This CDR3 contains 14 residues. CDR3 loop: CASRRQGARDEQYF. The CDR3 region has the DNA TGTGCCAGCAGACGACAGGGGGCGCGGGACGAGCAGTACTTC. Combining the CDR3 with reference TRBV28 and TRBJ2-7 gives the whole variable domain DVKVTQSSRYLVKRTGEKVFLECVQDMDHENMFWYRQDPGLGLRLIYFSYDVKMKEKGDIPEGYSVSREKKERFSLILESASTNQTSMYLCASRRQGARDEQYFGPGTRLTVT.

The rearrangement uses TRBV29-1 and TRBJ2-2; D remains unclear. The CDR3 sequence is 12 residues long. Germline V gene sequence: CDR1 SQVTM, CDR2 ANQGSEA. V was shortened by 6 bases and J by 1 base, with 6 bases between the two germline ends. CDR3 region: CSVVQNTGELFF. The CDR3 DNA reads TGCAGCGTGGTCCAGAACACCGGGGAGCTGTTTTTT.

The sample holds a few counts of this clonotype. The genes are TRBV27 and TRBJ1-1; D uncertain. The length of the CDR3 is 15 residues. From germline, CDR1 is MNHEY and CDR2 SMNVEV (reference sequence). V was trimmed by 5 bases and J by 4 bases, leaving 17 bases between them. The CDR3 protein is CASSARLGKGTEAFF. In DNA form, the CDR3 reads TGTGCCAGCAGTGCTCGACTAGGTAAGGGCACTGAAGCTTTCTTT.

This clonotype was detected a few times. CDR3 DNA sequence: TGCAGCGTTGAAGGAACAGGGGACGGCCGGTCCAAGCAGTACTTC. The encoded protein is CSVEGTGDGRSKQYF. V gene TRBV29-1 combines with J gene TRBJ2-7, with TRBD1 matching over 7 bases. From germline, CDR1 is SQVTM and CDR2 ANQGSEA. The J segment lost 8 bases and the V segment lost 1 base, leaving 14 bases of the junction unmatched. The CDR3 extends over 15 amino acids.

This clonotype showed up just a few times. The chain is built from TRBV20-1 and TRBJ2-2; TRBD2 matches 12 bases. Germline V CDR1 and CDR2: DFQATT, SNEGSKA (reference sequence). The CDR3 length is 16 residues. J was trimmed by 4 bases and V by 3 bases; bases with no gene match: 6. The CDR3 bases are TGCAGTGCTAGTACTAGCGGGAGGTTAGGCACCGGGGAGCTGTTTTTT. It is translated as CSASTSGRLGTGELFF.

J is TRBJ1-3 and V is TRBV3-1; 7 nucleotides agree with TRBD1. V lost 4 bases to trimming and J lost 4 bases; unmatched junction nucleotides: 4. CDR3 length: 14 residues. CDR1 LGHDT and CDR2 YNNKEL come from the germline V gene (reference sequence). The chain's CDR3 is CASSLTGMGNTIYF. DNA of the CDR3: TGTGCCAGCAGCCTGACAGGGATGGGAAACACCATATATTTT.

Worth noting for this clonotype: A much larger clonotype is one base distant, so this may be a read error. V gene TRBV29-1 combines with J gene TRBJ2-3; no firm D call. This CDR3 contains 10 residues. V was shortened by 8 bases and J by 2 bases, with 5 bases between the two germline ends. In germline, CDR1 is SQVTM, CDR2 ANQGSEA. In DNA form, the CDR3 reads TGCAGCACCAACACAGATACGCAGTATTTT. Encoded protein: CSTNTDTQYF.

The chain carries TRBV20-1 and TRBJ2-3; the match to TRBD2 covers 13 bases. The CDR3 contains 15 residues. The V gene end was trimmed by 5 bases and the J gene end by 5 bases; junction bases not matched to a gene: 7. Germline CDR1 is DFQATT and CDR2 is SNEGSKA (reference sequence). DNA of the CDR3: TGCAGTGCTCCCCTACTAGCGGGGGGGCTAGATACGCAGTATTTT. Protein sequence: CSAPLLAGGLDTQYF.

This clonotype was observed a few times. The chain uses TRBV20-1 and TRBJ2-1; a possible D gene is TRBD2 (6 bases). From germline, CDR1 is DFQATT and CDR2 SNEGSKA (reference sequence). The CDR3 has 15 amino acids. The germline V and J ends were trimmed by 2 bases and 1 base, with 12 bases remaining between them. Here the CDR3 reads CSARHSGGSYNEQFF. The CDR3 nucleotides are TGCAGTGCTAGACATTCCGGGGGTTCCTACAATGAGCAGTTCTTC.

This clonotype was found a few times. The chain carries TRBV7-9 and TRBJ2-7; no firm D call. This CDR3 is 15 amino acids long. V was shortened by 1 base and J by 3 bases, with 13 bases between the two germline ends. Germline CDR1 is SEHNR and CDR2 is FQNEAQ (reference sequence). DNA for the CDR3: TGTGCCAGCAGCTTAGTCCCCTCCGGATACTACGAGCAGTACTTC. Translating it yields CASSLVPSGYYEQYF.

V and J are TRBV2 and TRBJ2-3; unclear D gene. V was clipped by 4 bases and J by 5 bases, with 10 bases between them. Germline assignment: CDR1 SNHLY and CDR2 FYNNEI. The CDR3 covers 13 residues. In DNA, the CDR3 is TGTGCCAGCAGTGGTACTCGTGGAGATACGCAGTATTTT. It codes for CASSGTRGDTQYF.

In this sample, this clonotype turned up a few times. This chain uses TRBV11-1 with TRBJ1-1, with 7 bases aligning to TRBD1. The CDR3 runs 14 residues. Per germline, CDR1 SGHAT and CDR2 FQDESV (reference sequence). Trimming at V came to 3 bases and at J to 1 base, leaving 2 bases not matched to a gene. The CDR3 nucleotides read TGTGCCAGCAGCTTGACAGGGCAGAACACTGAAGCTTTCTTT. Translating it yields CASSLTGQNTEAFF.

The chain joins TRBV6-5 to TRBJ2-1, with a weak D call TRBD2 (6 bases). Germline V gives CDR1 MNHEY, CDR2 SVGAGI. Between the trimmed V and J ends, which lost 6 bases and 2 bases, there was a span of 11 bases. The CDR3 length is 14 residues. Written as DNA, the CDR3 is TGTGCCAGCAGCGACCGGACTACCTACAATGAGCAGTTCTTC. Residues: CASSDRTTYNEQFF.

V usage is TRBV27 and J usage is TRBJ2-1; D remains ambiguous. The V gene lost 3 bases and the J gene lost 5 bases, with 11 bases spanning the gap. Germline loops: CDR1 MNHEY, CDR2 SMNVEV (reference sequence). The CDR3 has 14 residues. The CDR3 DNA is TGTGCCAGCAGTTTGCCAGGCCCCGACAATGAGCAGTTCTTC. It is translated as CASSLPGPDNEQFF.

Here the CDR3 DNA reads TGTGCCAGCAGCGGGGGGGGAGGGGAGATCTATGGCTACACCTTC. It encodes CASSGGGGEIYGYTF. V is TRBV9 and J is TRBJ1-2, with a possible D match to TRBD1 (5 bases). Germline values: CDR1 SGDLS, CDR2 YYNGEE. The CDR3 runs 15 residues. Trimming cost V 3 bases and J 4 bases, with 16 bases left between them.

This chain joins TRBV9 and TRBJ1-6; 9 nucleotides align to TRBD1. Germline-derived CDR1 and CDR2 are SGDLS and YYNGEE. V lost 4 bases and J lost 0; bases outside the gene matches: 5. This CDR3 is 17 amino acids long. Here the CDR3 DNA reads TGTGCCAGCAGCACGGGACAGGGAAGCTCCTATAATTCACCCCTCCACTTT. As protein: CASSTGQGSSYNSPLHF.

This chain joins TRBV3-1 and TRBJ2-5; D is unclear. CDR1 is LGHDT and CDR2 is YNNKEL in the germline V gene (reference sequence). The V end lost 0 bases, the J end lost 2 bases, and 7 bases lay between the germline ends. The CDR3 length is 14 residues. The DNA of the CDR3 is TGTGCCAGCAGCCAAGATCCAGATCAAGAGACCCAGTACTTC. It specifies CASSQDPDQETQYF.

This chain joins TRBV20-1 and TRBJ1-4; no definite D call. Looked up from germline, CDR1 is DFQATT and CDR2 is SNEGSKA (reference sequence). This CDR3 contains 12 residues. V lost 6 bases and J lost 8, with 13 bases in between. The CDR3 here is CSAAARREKLFF. The CDR3 DNA sequence: TGCAGTGCCGCGGCGAGGCGAGAAAAACTGTTTTTT.

Only a few counts were recorded for this clonotype. The chain uses TRBV10-2 and TRBJ2-5; the D is unclear. The tail of the sequence fits TRBJ2-1 better, so the J call may be wrong. Per the germline V gene, CDR1 is WSHSY and CDR2 is SAAADI. This CDR3 is 15 amino acids long. Here the CDR3 DNA reads TGCGCCAGCAGGGAAAGTGAGACTGGATCTTATGAGCAGTTCTTC. This translates into CASRESETGSYEQFF.

The chain couples TRBV3-1 to TRBJ2-2; possibly TRBD1 or TRBD2 for D (5 bases each). V gave up 3 bases and J gave up 4 bases, with 9 bases separating them. Germline V CDR1 and CDR2: LGHDT, YNNKEL (reference sequence). This CDR3 is built from 14 residues. In DNA form, the CDR3 reads TGTGCCAGCAGCCACGAGGGGATCACCGGGGAGCTGTTTTTT. This codes for CASSHEGITGELFF. Using reference TRBV3-1 and TRBJ2-2 for the parts outside the CDR3, the full variable domain is DTAVSQTPKYLVTQMGNDKSIKCEQNLGHDTMYWYKQDSKKFLKIMFSYNNKELIINETVPNRFSPKSPDKAHLNLHINSLELGDSAVYFCASSHEGITGELFFGEGSRLTVL.

J is TRBJ1-6 and V is TRBV13; no definite D call. In germline, CDR1 is PRHDT, CDR2 FYEKMQ (reference sequence). CDR3 length: 13 amino acids. Deletions cut 5 bases from V and 9 bases from J, with 11 bases between. The CDR3 is CASSVGGGSPLHF. CDR3 nucleotide sequence: TGTGCCAGCAGCGTCGGAGGTGGTTCACCCCTCCACTTT.

This chain uses TRBV6-2 or TRBV6-3 with TRBJ1-2; unclear D gene. V lost 2 bases and J lost 5, with 15 bases in between. The V gene's germline CDR1 is MNHEY and CDR2 SVGEGT. The CDR3 is 15 amino acids. Here the CDR3 DNA reads TGTGCCAGCAGTTACCCCCTTTACGAGATGTATGGCTACACCTTC. It codes for CASSYPLYEMYGYTF.